The 5 T cell receptor beta chains below come from one sample, sequenced in a study of human T cells and chemical hapten exposure. The time point here: patch test 3, about 24 weeks after DPC sensitization. Treatment defined: therapeutic diphenylcyclopropenone sensitization with weekly scalp DPC. MiXCR, run by TCRdb on the RACE reads, gives a single entry per CDR3 protein. Here the sample spans roughly 90,000 distinct CDR3 sequences, 11% being singletons. This material consisted of whole blood, taken in connection with sensitization to the hapten diphenylcyclopropenone (DPC). The source is a woman aged 25 to 39 with alopecia areata. Some clones in this sample may be carry-over from other donors' samples.

At least ten counts were recorded for this clonotype. This sequence joins TRBV7-2 and TRBJ1-2; tentatively, D is TRBD1 (6 bases). This CDR3 contains 12 residues. Trimming left V 9 bases short and J 2 bases short, with 10 bases between. The germline gives CDR1 SGHTA, CDR2 FQGNSA. The chain's CDR3 is CASSQGNYGYTF. The CDR3 DNA follows: TGTGCCAGTTCGCAGGGGAACTATGGCTACACCTTC.

Comments on this clonotype: A much more abundant neighbour one base away suggests this may be a read error. V usage is TRBV6-2 or TRBV6-3 and J usage is TRBJ2-7; D possibly corresponds to TRBD2 (6 bases). The CDR3 has 14 residues. Germline V gene sequence: CDR1 MNHEY, CDR2 SVGEGT. V shed 3 bases and J shed 2 bases, with 11 bases lying between them. CDR3 protein: CASSYGLSAYEQYF. The DNA for the CDR3 is TGTGCCAGCAGTTATGGACTATCCGCCTACGAGCAGTACTTC.

This clonotype was counted many times. This chain joins TRBV28 and TRBJ1-6; D remains ambiguous. Trimming cost V 2 bases and J 14 bases, with 10 bases left between them. CDR3 length: 12 residues. Germline V gene data show CDR1 as MDHEN and CDR2 as SYDVKM. DNA of the CDR3: TGTGCCAGCAGTTTACCGGGTGTAGCCCTCCACTTT. Translating gives CASSLPGVALHF. Together with reference TRBV28 and TRBJ1-6, the CDR3 gives the full variable domain: DVKVTQSSRYLVKRTGEKVFLECVQDMDHENMFWYRQDPGLGLRLIYFSYDVKMKEKGDIPEGYSVSREKKERFSLILESASTNQTSMYLCASSLPGVALHFGNGTRLTVT.

About this clonotype itself: This may arise from a read error, as a much more abundant clone is one base away. V and J are TRBV7-3 and TRBJ1-3; D not certain. The CDR3 totals 14 residues. The V and J ends lost 6 bases and 3 bases respectively, with 12 bases between them. The germline V gene has CDR1 SGHTA and CDR2 FQGTGA. CDR3 residues: CASSSVGVGNTIYF. DNA of the CDR3: TGTGCCAGCAGTTCCGTAGGTGTTGGAAACACCATATATTTT.

The rearrangement uses TRBV28 and TRBJ2-7; 10 positions match TRBD1. Trimming removed 6 bases from V and 5 bases from J; junction bases left unmatched: 7. This CDR3 region has 14 residues. Germline loops: CDR1 MDHEN, CDR2 SYDVKM. In DNA, the CDR3 is TGTGCCAGCAGACCGGGACAGGGGAGCCACGAGCAGTACTTC. Translating gives CASRPGQGSHEQYF.